The 10 T cell receptor beta chains listed next were all sequenced from one sample in a study of CD8 T cells in Susac syndrome. RNA in amounts of about 0.5 to 1 ug was reverse transcribed with random hexamers. TCRdb used MiXCR to reprocess the immunoSEQ multiplex PCR reads, holding one entry per CDR3 protein. The sample lists 200,000 to 250,000 distinct CDR3 sequences, approximately 92% occurring once. Sequencing was carried out using CD4+ T cells from PBMCs. The source of these receptors is a human donor with multiple sclerosis.

The J gene is TRBJ1-1, the V gene TRBV20-1, with D uncertain. Germline loops: CDR1 DFQATT, CDR2 SNEGSKA (reference sequence). This CDR3 spans 13 amino acids. Trimming shortened V by 3 bases and J by 4 bases, and 12 bases separated the two germline ends. Here the CDR3 DNA reads TGCAGTGCTAGCGTCCGCCGGGTCACTGAAGCTTTCTTT. As protein: CSASVRRVTEAFF.

This chain uses TRBV20-1 with TRBJ2-2; D tentatively reads TRBD1 or TRBD2 (5 bases each). The germline gives CDR1 DFQATT, CDR2 SNEGSKA (reference sequence). Trimming left V 3 bases short and J 3 bases short, with 17 bases between. The CDR3 runs 16 residues. In nucleotides, the CDR3 is TGCAGTGCTAGCCCTTTCTCCGGGGCGGACACCGGGGAGCTGTTTTTT. It encodes CSASPFSGADTGELFF.

The J gene is TRBJ1-2, the V gene TRBV12-3 or TRBV12-4; no firm D call. The V gene lost 3 bases and the J gene lost 6 bases, with 14 bases spanning the gap. CDR3 length: 14 amino acids. CDR3 region: CASSFTRAQDGYTF. CDR3 DNA: TGTGCCAGCAGTTTTACAAGGGCTCAGGATGGCTACACCTTC.

V and J are TRBV5-1 and TRBJ2-1, with 8 bases lining up with TRBD2. Germline-derived CDR1 and CDR2 are SGHRS and YFSETQ. This CDR3 contains 15 residues. With V trimmed by 2 bases and J by 5 bases, 6 bases remained unmatched. The CDR3 spells CASSFSGKRDNEQFF. CDR3 bases: TGCGCCAGCAGCTTTAGCGGGAAGAGGGACAATGAGCAGTTCTTC. Supplemented by reference TRBV5-1 and TRBJ2-1, the full variable domain reads KAGVTQTPRYLIKTRGQQVTLSCSPISGHRSVSWYQQTPGQGLQFLFEYFSETQRNKGNFPGRFSGRQFSNSRSEMNVSTLELGDSALYLCASSFSGKRDNEQFFGPGTRLTVL.

CDR3: CASSKTQNTEAFF. In nucleotides, the CDR3 is TGTGCCAGCAGCAAGACACAGAACACTGAAGCTTTCTTT. V gene TRBV12-3 or TRBV12-4 combines with J gene TRBJ1-1, with D unresolved. Between the trimmed V and J ends, which lost 6 bases and 1 base, there was a span of 9 bases. The CDR3 has 13 residues.

The rearrangement uses TRBV3-1 and TRBJ2-1; TRBD2 matches 8 bases. Germline CDR1 LGHDT, CDR2 YNNKEL (reference sequence). This CDR3 comprises 15 residues. The trim removed 4 bases at V and 5 bases at J, leaving 7 bases unmatched. The CDR3 protein is CASSPQLAGNNEQFF. Here the CDR3 DNA reads TGTGCCAGCAGCCCCCAGTTAGCGGGGAACAATGAGCAGTTCTTC.

This chain links TRBV3-1 with TRBJ1-2; D might be TRBD1 (5 bases). Trimming shortened V by 0 bases and J by 8 bases, and 13 bases separated the two germline ends. Germline CDR1 reads LGHDT; CDR2 reads YNNKEL (reference sequence). There are 14 residues in the CDR3. In nucleotides, the CDR3 is TGTGCCAGCAGCCAAGATCTTAGGGGCGCGGGCTACACCTTC. It is translated as CASSQDLRGAGYTF.

The chain links TRBV30 to TRBJ2-5; tentatively, D is TRBD2 (5 bases). The V and J ends lost 2 bases and 4 bases respectively, with 14 bases between them. This CDR3 is 14 amino acids long. CDR1 is GTSNPN, CDR2 SVGIG, per germline (reference sequence). This CDR3 is CAWSPLGAAETQYF. The CDR3, as DNA: TGTGCCTGGAGTCCCTTGGGAGCGGCAGAGACCCAGTACTTC.

This rearrangement joins TRBV29-1 to TRBJ2-3; TRBD1 aligns across 9 bases. The V segment lost 2 bases and the J segment 6 bases; nucleotides outside the gene matches: 3. This CDR3 spans 13 amino acids. In germline, CDR1 is SQVTM, CDR2 ANQGSEA. CDR3: CSVETGGWDTQYF. CDR3 coding DNA: TGCAGCGTTGAAACAGGGGGCTGGGATACGCAGTATTTT.

The rearrangement uses TRBV3-1 and TRBJ1-2; TRBD1 might be the D (5 bases). The CDR3 totals 13 residues. Trimming took off 4 bases at V and 4 bases at J, with 10 bases between the two ends. CDR1 is LGHDT, CDR2 YNNKEL, per germline (reference sequence). The chain's CDR3 is CASSPTTAYGYTF. CDR3 bases: TGTGCCAGCAGCCCTACGACAGCCTATGGCTACACCTTC.